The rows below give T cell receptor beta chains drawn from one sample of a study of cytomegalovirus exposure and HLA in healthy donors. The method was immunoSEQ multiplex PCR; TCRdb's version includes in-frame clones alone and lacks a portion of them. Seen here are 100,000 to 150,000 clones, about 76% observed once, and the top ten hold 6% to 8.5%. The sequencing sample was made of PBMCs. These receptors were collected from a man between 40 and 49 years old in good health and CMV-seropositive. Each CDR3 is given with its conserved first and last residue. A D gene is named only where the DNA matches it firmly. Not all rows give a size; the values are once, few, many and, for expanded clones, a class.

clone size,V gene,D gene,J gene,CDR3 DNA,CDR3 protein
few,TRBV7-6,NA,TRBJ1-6,TGTGCCAGCAGCTTAGTAGGAGCAGCTAATTCACCCCTCCACTTT,CASSLVGAANSPLHF
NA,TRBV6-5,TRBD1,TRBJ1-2,TGTGCCACCTCAGGGGGGTCCTATGGCTACACCTTC,CATSGGSYGYTF
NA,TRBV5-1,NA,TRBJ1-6,TGCGCCAGCGCCGACGAGTCATCGGGGTCACCCCTCCACTTT,CASADESSGSPLHF
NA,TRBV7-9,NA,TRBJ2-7,TGTGCCAGCAGCGAACAGGGCTACGAGCAGTACTTC,CASSEQGYEQYF
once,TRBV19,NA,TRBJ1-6,TGTGCCAGTAGTGGGGGACACCTAAGCTCCTATAATTCACCCCTCCACTTT,CASSGGHLSSYNSPLHF
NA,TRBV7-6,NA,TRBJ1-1,TGTGCCAGCAGCTTAGCGACAGCGAACACTGAAGCTTTCTTT,CASSLATANTEAFF
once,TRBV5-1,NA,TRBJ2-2,TGCGCCAGCAGCTTGTCGGGGAATCGGCGTACGAACACCGGGGAGCTGTTTTTT,CASSLSGNRRTNTGELFF
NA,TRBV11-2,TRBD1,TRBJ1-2,TGTGCCAGCAGCTTATACGACACAGGGGCCTATGGCTACACCTTC,CASSLYDTGAYGYTF
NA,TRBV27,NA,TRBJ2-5,TGTGCCAGCAGTTTATTCCCGGGAGGGGGCACTCCCCCGGCCCAGTACTTC,CASSLFPGGGTPPAQYF
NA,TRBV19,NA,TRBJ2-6,TGTGCCAGTAGTAGGCAATTCCTCTCTGGGGCCAACGTCCTGACTTTC,CASSRQFLSGANVLTF
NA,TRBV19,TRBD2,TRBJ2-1,TGTGCCAGTACCTCGGGACTAGCGCCCTACAATGAGCAGTTCTTC,CASTSGLAPYNEQFF
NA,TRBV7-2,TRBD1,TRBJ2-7,TGTGCCAGCAGCCTTACAGGGGTTTCTTGCCAGCAGTACTTC,CASSLTGVSCQQYF
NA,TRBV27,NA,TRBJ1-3,TGTGCCAGCAGCCTTCGGGGGGCTGGAAACACCATATATTTT,CASSLRGAGNTIYF
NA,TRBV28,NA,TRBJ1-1,TGTGCCAGCAGTTCGCCCTACAGTAACACTGAAGCTTTCTTT,CASSSPYSNTEAFF
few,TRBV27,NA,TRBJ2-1,TGTGCCAGCAGTTGGGGAGACTCCTACAATGAGCAGTTCTTC,CASSWGDSYNEQFF